Below, 30 T cell receptor beta chains from the same sample are listed, as sequenced in a study of beta chain features in type 1 diabetes. Reverse transcription of all isolated RNA meant that expressed TCRB transcripts were sequenced. The repertoire was sequenced with immunoSEQ multiplex PCR; TCRdb's copy has only in-frame clones and lacks some. The sample includes 110,000 to 150,000 clones, about 9.7% seen only once; the top ten take about 0.6%. Sequencing used central memory CD4+ T cells from blood. The receptors come from a woman aged 40 to 50 in good health.

This clone turned up a few times. The chain employs TRBV20-1 and TRBJ1-4; D is unclear. CDR1 is DFQATT and CDR2 is SNEGSKA in the germline V gene (reference sequence). V lost 5 bases to trimming and J lost 3 bases, with 4 bases between them. The CDR3 extends over 11 amino acids. The chain's CDR3 is CSALSNEKLFF. The CDR3 coding sequence is TGCAGTGCTTTATCTAATGAAAAACTGTTTTTT.

This clone turned up a few times. As DNA, the CDR3 is TGTGCCACCAAGTTAGGACAGCTGAACACTGAAGCTTTCTTT. It codes for CATKLGQLNTEAFF. This sequence joins TRBV6-5 and TRBJ1-1; maybe TRBD1 (6 bases). The CDR3 is 14 amino acids. The germline V gene encodes CDR1 MNHEY and CDR2 SVGAGI. V lost 10 bases, J lost 0 bases, and 15 bases lay in between.

This clone was recorded at least ten times. The V gene is TRBV2, the J gene TRBJ1-6, with 7 nucleotides matching TRBD1. Germline values: CDR1 SNHLY, CDR2 FYNNEI. The junction had 6 bases not matched to a gene; V was cut back by 4 bases and J by 6 bases. The CDR3 is 15 residues long. CDR3 sequence reads: CASSVEAGGNSPLHF. In DNA, the CDR3 is TGTGCCAGCAGTGTTGAGGCAGGGGGTAATTCACCCCTCCACTTT.

This rearrangement joins TRBV9 to TRBJ2-7, with 7 bases that match TRBD2. Trimming cost V 0 bases and J 5 bases; bases outside gene matches: 2. Germline V lookup: CDR1 SGDLS, CDR2 YYNGEE. The CDR3 spans 13 residues. The CDR3 DNA reads TGTGCCAGCAGCGTAGGGGGAGGGAACGAGCAGTACTTC. Translated: CASSVGGGNEQYF.

The rearrangement joins TRBV5-6 to TRBJ1-1; 8 nucleotides match TRBD1. CDR3 length equals 16 residues. The trim removed 1 base at V and 8 bases at J, leaving 13 bases unmatched. Germline lookup yields CDR1 SGHDT and CDR2 YYEEEE. The CDR3 reads CASSLISLSGTGEAFF. The CDR3 DNA reads TGTGCCAGCAGCTTGATTTCTCTCTCCGGGACAGGAGAAGCTTTCTTT.

The chain carries TRBV15 and TRBJ1-2, with D hard to call. With 0 bases removed from V and 4 bases from J, the gap between germline ends came to 6 bases. CDR1 LNHNV and CDR2 YYDKDF come from the germline V gene (reference sequence). This CDR3 has 13 amino acids. In nucleotides, the CDR3 is TGTGCCACCAGCAGAGAGAGGATCTATGGCTACACCTTC. Translating it yields CATSRERIYGYTF.

The rearrangement links TRBV7-2 to TRBJ1-6; D gene unclear. V lost 5 bases and J 11 bases, leaving 19 bases between the germline ends. Germline V gene data show CDR1 as SGHTA and CDR2 as FQGNSA. The CDR3 has 15 residues. CDR3 residues: CASSPSQSSWAPLHF. The CDR3 bases are TGTGCCAGCAGCCCTAGCCAGAGTTCCTGGGCACCCCTCCACTTT.

This clone was counted between two and nine times. The rearrangement joins TRBV10-1 to TRBJ2-1; TRBD1 aligns across 8 bases. Looked up from germline, CDR1 is WNHNN and CDR2 is SYGVQD (reference sequence). The CDR3 runs 15 residues. V shed 5 bases, J shed 7 bases, and the junction held 10 bases outside the gene matches. The CDR3 coding sequence is TGCGCCAGCAGTCCGGACAGGGACGCTCGTAATGAGCAGTTCTTC. It encodes CASSPDRDARNEQFF.

The chain recombines TRBV29-1 with TRBJ1-2; 8 nucleotides match TRBD1. The germline CDR1 and CDR2 sequences are SQVTM and ANQGSEA. V lost 2 bases and J lost 7; bases outside the gene matches: 9. This CDR3 has 14 residues. CDR3 residues: CSVETGGFFSGYTF. The CDR3 bases are TGCAGCGTTGAAACAGGGGGATTTTTTAGTGGCTACACCTTC.

The rearrangement joins TRBV4-3 to TRBJ1-1, with D possibly TRBD1 on 5 matching bases. The CDR3 is 16 amino acids. Trimming took 2 bases from V and 1 from J, leaving 14 bases between them. Germline V lookup: CDR1 LGHNA, CDR2 YSLEER. The CDR3 nucleotides read TGCGCCAGCAGCCAAACCCTGGGGCAGCCGAACACTGAAGCTTTCTTT. Translating gives CASSQTLGQPNTEAFF.

This sequence joins TRBV4-3 and TRBJ1-4; no clear D gene. V was clipped by 0 bases and J by 13 bases, with 15 bases between them. Germline lookup yields CDR1 LGHNA and CDR2 YSLEER. The CDR3 loop spans 14 amino acids. CDR3 sequence reads: CASSQDGRLGVLFF. The CDR3 coding sequence is TGCGCCAGCAGCCAAGATGGCCGTTTGGGCGTACTGTTTTTT.

The rearrangement links TRBV7-8 to TRBJ1-2; D remains ambiguous. The CDR3 is 15 amino acids. Germline V gene data show CDR1 as SGHVS and CDR2 as FQNEAQ. The V gene lost 7 bases and the J gene lost 1 base, with 16 bases spanning the gap. This CDR3 is CASTPFRILNYGYTF. The CDR3 DNA reads TGTGCCAGCACCCCTTTCAGGATTCTTAACTATGGCTACACCTTC.

The chain is built from TRBV19 and TRBJ2-1; 10 positions match TRBD2. Germline CDR1 is LNHDA and CDR2 is SQIVND (reference sequence). V was clipped by 4 bases and J by 7 bases; unmatched bases: 13. There are 17 residues in the CDR3. The CDR3 nucleotides are TGTGCCAGTAGTAGGTCTAGCGGGGGAATAGGAGGTAATGAGCAGTTCTTC. This translates into CASSRSSGGIGGNEQFF.

The gene calls are TRBV10-3 and TRBJ2-5, with TRBD2 matching over 12 bases. The CDR3 runs 16 residues. With V trimmed by 4 bases and J by 1 base, 4 bases remained unmatched. The germline V gene has CDR1 ENHRY and CDR2 SYGVKD. The CDR3 is CAISAGLAGSQETQYF. The DNA for the CDR3 is TGTGCCATCAGTGCTGGACTAGCGGGGAGCCAAGAGACCCAGTACTTC.

The V and J genes are TRBV18 and TRBJ1-1; D is ambiguous. Germline CDR1 reads KGHSH; CDR2 reads LQKENI. The CDR3 has 15 residues. Between the trimmed V and J ends, which lost 3 bases and 4 bases, there was a span of 15 bases. DNA of the CDR3: TGTGCCAGCTCACCGGGCACACGGCAGACCACTGAAGCTTTCTTT. The encoded protein is CASSPGTRQTTEAFF. Variable domain in full (rest from reference TRBV18 and TRBJ1-1): NAGVMQNPRHLVRRRGQEARLRCSPMKGHSHVYWYRQLPEEGLKFMVYLQKENIIDESGMPKERFSAEFPKEGPSILRIQQVVRGDSAAYFCASSPGTRQTTEAFFGQGTRLTVV.

This clone was seen a few times. The V call is TRBV5-1, the J call TRBJ2-1, with 11 bases that match TRBD2. CDR1 is SGHRS and CDR2 is YFSETQ in the germline V gene. With 1 base clipped from V and 6 bases from J, the junction kept 3 bases outside the gene matches. The CDR3 totals 15 residues. The DNA for the CDR3 is TGCGCCAGCAGCTTGCTAGCGGGGGGTACCAATGAGCAGTTCTTC. The encoded protein is CASSLLAGGTNEQFF.

The chain couples TRBV13 to TRBJ1-2; D gene ambiguous. Trimming shortened V by 1 base and J by 7 bases, and 7 bases separated the two germline ends. The CDR3 totals 12 residues. CDR1 is PRHDT and CDR2 is FYEKMQ in the germline V gene (reference sequence). The CDR3, as DNA: TGTGCCAGCAGCTTAGTCCCGGGTGGCTACACCTTC. Translation gives CASSLVPGGYTF.

This chain links TRBV27 with TRBJ1-1, with TRBD1 matching over 9 bases. The J segment lost 5 bases and the V segment lost 5 bases, leaving 9 bases of the junction unmatched. The CDR3 has 15 amino acids. Looked up from germline, CDR1 is MNHEY and CDR2 is SMNVEV (reference sequence). The CDR3 sequence: CASSLHPGQGTEAFF. The DNA of the CDR3 is TGTGCCAGCAGTCTCCACCCGGGACAGGGTACTGAAGCTTTCTTT.

J is TRBJ2-5 and V is TRBV18, with TRBD1 matching over 9 bases. The J call is uncertain, as TRBJ2-7 better fits the DNA end. The CDR3 consists of 15 residues. Germline V gene data show CDR1 as KGHSH and CDR2 as LQKENI. CDR3 residues: CASSDGQGSPYEQYF. DNA of the CDR3: TGTGCCAGCTCAGACGGACAGGGGTCTCCCTACGAGCAGTACTTC.

This clone was counted ten times or more. The V gene is TRBV28, the J gene TRBJ2-1; possibly TRBD2 for D (5 bases). The CDR3 sequence is 12 residues long. Trimming stripped 10 bases from V and 2 bases from J, with 9 bases between. Germline V gene sequence: CDR1 MDHEN, CDR2 SYDVKM. CDR3 in amino acids: CAIGGPYNEQFF. The DNA for the CDR3 is TGTGCCATTGGAGGACCCTACAATGAGCAGTTCTTC.

The chain uses TRBV29-1 and TRBJ1-4; D unresolved. The V and J ends lost 7 bases and 3 bases respectively, with 18 bases between them. Germline V gives CDR1 SQVTM, CDR2 ANQGSEA. The CDR3 is 15 amino acids. CDR3 protein: CSAPDPSGPNEKLFF. In DNA form, the CDR3 reads TGCAGCGCCCCGGACCCCAGCGGCCCTAATGAAAAACTGTTTTTT.

The chain couples TRBV4-2 to TRBJ2-5; D might be TRBD1 (6 bases). V lost 5 bases and J lost 2, with 12 bases in between. Germline-derived CDR1 and CDR2 are LGHNA and YNFKEQ. This CDR3 region has 14 residues. The CDR3 region is CASSIGQLQETQYF. The CDR3 DNA reads as TGTGCCAGCAGCATAGGACAGCTACAAGAGACCCAGTACTTC.

A few counts support this clone. This sequence joins TRBV19 and TRBJ1-3; no clear D gene. Trimming removed 5 bases from V and 0 bases from J, with 14 bases in between. From germline, CDR1 is LNHDA and CDR2 SQIVND (reference sequence). This CDR3 is built from 16 residues. CDR3 in amino acids: CASSATQIISGNTIYF. CDR3 coding DNA: TGTGCCAGTAGTGCGACTCAGATCATCTCTGGAAACACCATATATTTT. Filled out from reference TRBV19 and TRBJ1-3, the complete variable domain reads DGGITQSPKYLFRKEGQNVTLSCEQNLNHDAMYWYRQDPGQGLRLIYYSQIVNDFQKGDIAEGYSVSREKKESFPLTVTSAQKNPTAFYLCASSATQIISGNTIYFGEGSWLTVV.

The chain combines TRBV7-2 with TRBJ1-2, with 9 nucleotides matching TRBD1. The CDR3 has 14 amino acids. V shed 1 base and J 6 bases; nucleotides not matched to a gene: 3. In germline, CDR1 is SGHTA, CDR2 FQGNSA. This chain's CDR3 is CASSLGTGANGYTF. Written as DNA, the CDR3 is TGTGCCAGCAGCTTAGGGACAGGGGCAAATGGCTACACCTTC.

This clone was detected only a few times. The V and J genes are TRBV5-4 and TRBJ2-7; 15 bases are shared with TRBD2. The ends lost 3 bases at V and 2 bases at J; junction bases unmatched: 15. The CDR3 totals 20 residues. CDR1 and CDR2 from the germline V gene are SGHNT and YYREEE (reference sequence). CDR3 sequence: CASSSPVPGTSGGTPYEQYF. CDR3 bases: TGTGCCAGCAGCTCCCCAGTCCCCGGGACTAGCGGGGGGACACCCTACGAGCAGTACTTC.

The chain links TRBV7-9 to TRBJ2-7; 14 bases map to TRBD2. CDR3 size: 19 residues. The junction had 13 bases not matched to a gene; V was cut back by 5 bases and J by 1 base. CDR1 SEHNR and CDR2 FQNEAQ come from the germline V gene (reference sequence). CDR3 DNA: TGTGCCAGCAGCCCCCGGCAGGGGACTAGCGGGGGAGCATCCTACGAGCAGTACTTC. Its protein is CASSPRQGTSGGASYEQYF.

This clone was seen a handful of times. V usage is TRBV4-2 and J usage is TRBJ2-2, with D possibly matching TRBD2 (6 bases). Germline V lookup: CDR1 LGHNA, CDR2 YNFKEQ. The CDR3 totals 13 residues. V gave up 4 bases and J gave up 6 bases, with 9 bases separating them. CDR3 residues: CASSPPGAGELFF. The CDR3 nucleotides are TGTGCCAGCAGCCCCCCGGGGGCCGGGGAGCTGTTTTTT.

This clone was recorded once. The CDR3 sequence: CASSLSDRSGYTF. Here the CDR3 DNA reads TGTGCCAGCAGCTTGTCCGACAGATCTGGCTACACCTTC. J is TRBJ1-2 and V is TRBV5-6; D possibly corresponds to TRBD1 (5 bases). The V end lost 1 base, the J end lost 7 bases, and 11 bases lay between the germline ends. The germline gives CDR1 SGHDT, CDR2 YYEEEE. This CDR3 spans 13 amino acids.

Concerning this clone: At one end, the junction sequence differs from germline, possibly due to a read error. This chain joins TRBV27 and TRBJ2-1; 9 bases match TRBD2. The germline gives CDR1 MNHEY, CDR2 SMNVEV (reference sequence). CDR3 size: 16 residues. CDR3 in DNA: TGTGCCAGCAGTTCCCCTGCGGGGGGGTTTTACAGTGAGCAGTTCTTC. As protein: CASSSPAGGFYSEQFF.

This clone was found a few times. V is TRBV9 and J is TRBJ2-3, with 9 bases fitting TRBD2. Germline V CDR1 and CDR2: SGDLS, YYNGEE. Trimming removed 3 bases from V and 1 base from J; junction bases left unmatched: 3. This CDR3 has 15 amino acids. CDR3 loop: CASSAQRGGTDTQYF. Written as DNA, the CDR3 is TGTGCCAGCAGCGCGCAGCGGGGGGGCACAGATACGCAGTATTTT.